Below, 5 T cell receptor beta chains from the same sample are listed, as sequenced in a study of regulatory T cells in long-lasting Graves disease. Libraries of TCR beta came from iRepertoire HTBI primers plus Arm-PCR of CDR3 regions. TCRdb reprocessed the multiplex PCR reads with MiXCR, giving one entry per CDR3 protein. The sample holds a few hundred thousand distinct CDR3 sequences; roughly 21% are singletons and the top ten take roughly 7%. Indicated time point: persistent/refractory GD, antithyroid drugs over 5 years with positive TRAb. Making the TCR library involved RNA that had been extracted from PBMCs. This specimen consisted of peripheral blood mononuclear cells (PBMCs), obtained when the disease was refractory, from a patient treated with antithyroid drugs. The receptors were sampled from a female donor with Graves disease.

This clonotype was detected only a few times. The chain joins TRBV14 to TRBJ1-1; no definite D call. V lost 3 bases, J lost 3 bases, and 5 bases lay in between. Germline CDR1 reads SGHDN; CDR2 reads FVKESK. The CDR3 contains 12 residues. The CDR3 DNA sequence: TGTGCCAGCAGCCACAGCTACACTGAAGCTTTCTTT. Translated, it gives CASSHSYTEAFF.

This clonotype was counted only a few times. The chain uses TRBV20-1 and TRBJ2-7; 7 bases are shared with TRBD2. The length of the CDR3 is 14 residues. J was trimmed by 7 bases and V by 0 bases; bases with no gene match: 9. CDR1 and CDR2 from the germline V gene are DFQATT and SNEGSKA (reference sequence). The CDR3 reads CSAREGGGFNEQYF. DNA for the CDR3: TGCAGTGCTAGAGAGGGGGGGGGGTTTAATGAGCAGTACTTC.

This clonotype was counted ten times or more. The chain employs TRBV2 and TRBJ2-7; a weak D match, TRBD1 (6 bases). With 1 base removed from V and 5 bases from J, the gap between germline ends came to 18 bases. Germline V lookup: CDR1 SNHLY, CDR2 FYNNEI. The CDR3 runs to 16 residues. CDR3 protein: CASSEGNREVNDEQYF. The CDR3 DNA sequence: TGTGCCAGCAGTGAAGGGAACAGGGAAGTAAACGACGAGCAGTACTTC.

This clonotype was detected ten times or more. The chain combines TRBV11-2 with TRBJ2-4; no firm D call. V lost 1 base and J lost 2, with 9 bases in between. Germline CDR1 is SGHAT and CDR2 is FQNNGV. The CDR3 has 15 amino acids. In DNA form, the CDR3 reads TGTGCCAGCAGCTTAGGATCGGCCCCCAAAAACATTCAGTACTTC. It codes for CASSLGSAPKNIQYF. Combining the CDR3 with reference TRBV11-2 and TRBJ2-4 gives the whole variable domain EAGVAQSPRYKIIEKRQSVAFWCNPISGHATLYWYQQILGQGPKLLIQFQNNGVVDDSQLPKDRFSAERLKGVDSTLKIQPAKLEDSAVYLCASSLGSAPKNIQYFGAGTRLSVL.

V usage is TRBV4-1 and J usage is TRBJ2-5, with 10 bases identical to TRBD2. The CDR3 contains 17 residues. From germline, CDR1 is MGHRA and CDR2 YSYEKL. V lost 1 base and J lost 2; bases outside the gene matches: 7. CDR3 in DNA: TGCGCCAGCAGCCAAGTTTTGTCTAGCGGGGGACAAGAGACCCAGTACTTC. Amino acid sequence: CASSQVLSSGGQETQYF.